Each of the 24 T cell receptor beta chains below was sequenced from the same sample in a study of cytomegalovirus exposure and HLA in healthy donors (dated by TCRdb to 2016 to 2017). Library creation used the immunoSEQ multiplex PCR assay. For the multiplex PCR, a mixture combining 60 forward primers for TCR Vbeta segments and 13 reverse primers for TCR Jbeta segments was used. TCRdb stores this immuneACCESS table with in-frame sequences only. Part of the clones is absent; in the studies checked, under half of the shortfall reflects unresolved V genes, and no reason is known for the rest. This sample has tens of thousands of clones in its table, and around 74% of those were observed once. Of the sample, 6.2% falls within the top ten clones. The sequenced sample was PBMCs. Receptor source: a woman between 45 and 65 years old in good health and CMV-seropositive.

The chain joins TRBV9 to TRBJ1-4; 8 bases fit TRBD1. The CDR3 contains 15 residues. Germline lookup yields CDR1 SGDLS and CDR2 YYNGEE. V gave up 4 bases and J gave up 5 bases; unmatched junction bases: 7. CDR3 sequence (DNA): TGTGCCAGCAGCATCTCGGGACAGGCGAATGAAAAACTGTTTTTT. This translates into CASSISGQANEKLFF.

The V call is TRBV6-5, the J call TRBJ2-5, with D perhaps matching TRBD2 (6 bases). Trimming left V 6 bases short and J 1 base short, with 15 bases between. The CDR3 has 15 residues. Germline CDR1 and CDR2: MNHEY and SVGAGI. The CDR3 is CASSLAAGTQETQYF. Written as DNA, the CDR3 is TGTGCCAGCAGCCTGGCGGCGGGGACCCAAGAGACCCAGTACTTC.

The J gene is TRBJ2-2, the V gene TRBV6-6; 11 nucleotides agree with TRBD2. The CDR3 extends over 16 amino acids. Germline CDR1 is MNHNY and CDR2 is SVGAGI (reference sequence). V trimming: 6 bases; J trimming: 4 bases; junction bases outside the gene matches: 7. The CDR3 reads CASRLAGGPVTGELFF. For the CDR3, the DNA is TGTGCCAGCAGATTAGCGGGAGGGCCGGTCACCGGGGAGCTGTTTTTT.

This sequence joins TRBV2 and TRBJ1-1, with D possibly TRBD1 on 6 matching bases. The CDR3 spans 15 residues. Germline loops: CDR1 SNHLY, CDR2 FYNNEI. Deletions cut 3 bases from V and 8 bases from J, with 19 bases between. CDR3 sequence reads: CASSERQAPWAEAFF. CDR3 coding DNA: TGTGCCAGCAGTGAGAGACAGGCTCCCTGGGCCGAAGCTTTCTTT.

The chain uses TRBV29-1 and TRBJ2-3, with a tentative D call TRBD2 (6 bases). The CDR3 sequence is 13 residues long. CDR1 is SQVTM, CDR2 ANQGSEA, per germline. The ends were cut back, 4 bases at V and 2 bases at J, with 10 bases in the middle. The CDR3, as DNA: TGCAGCGTTGCGGGACTTCTCACAGATACGCAGTATTTT. It is translated as CSVAGLLTDTQYF.

This chain joins TRBV4-1 and TRBJ1-1; no definite D call. Germline CDR1 and CDR2: MGHRA and YSYEKL. This CDR3 region has 13 residues. V lost 0 bases to trimming and J lost 5 bases, with 7 bases between them. This CDR3 is CASSQEVTTEAFF. In nucleotides, the CDR3 is TGCGCCAGCAGCCAAGAGGTAACAACTGAAGCTTTCTTT.

This chain connects TRBV7-9 to TRBJ1-5; 7 nucleotides align to TRBD1. The V gene end was trimmed by 5 bases and the J gene end by 4 bases; junction bases not matched to a gene: 8. CDR1 and CDR2 (germline): SEHNR, FQNEAQ (reference sequence). This CDR3 contains 15 residues. The CDR3 bases are TGTGCCAGCAGCGCAGGGGGGACGCCGAATCAGCCCCAGCATTTT. It is translated as CASSAGGTPNQPQHF.

The chain recombines TRBV18 with TRBJ1-4; D is ambiguous. The CDR3 loop spans 15 amino acids. The germline V and J ends were trimmed by 2 bases and 6 bases, with 13 bases remaining between them. Germline V gives CDR1 KGHSH, CDR2 LQKENI. CDR3 amino acids: CASSPSPGSDEKLFF. In nucleotides, the CDR3 is TGTGCCAGCTCACCATCGCCAGGCTCTGATGAAAAACTGTTTTTT.

The rearrangement uses TRBV5-6 and TRBJ2-5, with 11 nucleotides matching TRBD2. V shed 2 bases, J shed 2 bases, and the junction held 5 bases outside the gene matches. The CDR3 runs to 16 residues. Germline V gene data show CDR1 as SGHDT and CDR2 as YYEEEE. The CDR3 here is CASSLRLAGGQETQYF. CDR3 DNA sequence: TGTGCCAGCAGCTTACGGCTAGCGGGAGGACAAGAGACCCAGTACTTC.

The V call is TRBV29-1, the J call TRBJ1-2; 7 positions agree with TRBD1. The junction had 7 bases not matched to a gene; V was cut back by 7 bases and J by 5 bases. This CDR3 is 12 amino acids long. Per the germline V gene, CDR1 is SQVTM and CDR2 is ANQGSEA. CDR3 bases: TGCAGCGCCAGGGACAGTGGGTATGGCTACACCTTC. Protein product: CSARDSGYGYTF.

This clone has a handful of counts. The chain's CDR3 is CASTNPGQSTEAFF. DNA for the CDR3: TGCGCCAGTACAAACCCGGGACAGTCGACTGAAGCTTTCTTT. The chain couples TRBV5-1 to TRBJ1-1; 7 nucleotides align to TRBD1. Trimming took 8 bases from V and 5 from J; bases not matched to a gene: 12. This CDR3 spans 14 amino acids. Per germline, CDR1 SGHRS and CDR2 YFSETQ.

The rearrangement links TRBV27 to TRBJ1-1, with D tentatively TRBD1 (5 bases). This CDR3 is 14 amino acids long. V dropped 3 bases and J dropped 2 bases, with 10 bases sitting between them. Germline CDR1 is MNHEY and CDR2 is SMNVEV (reference sequence). CDR3 DNA: TGTGCCAGCAGTTTGGGGGGGGGTAACACTGAAGCTTTCTTT. Its protein is CASSLGGGNTEAFF.

The V call is TRBV14, the J call TRBJ2-5, with 13 bases that match TRBD2. Germline V gene lookup returns CDR1 SGHDN and CDR2 FVKESK. With 2 bases clipped from V and 6 bases from J, the junction kept 3 bases outside the gene matches. CDR3 size: 15 residues. This CDR3 reads CASSQRTSGRQTQYF. The DNA of the CDR3 is TGTGCCAGCAGCCAAAGGACTAGCGGGAGACAGACCCAGTACTTC.

This rearrangement joins TRBV19 to TRBJ2-1, with D perhaps matching TRBD1 (5 bases). V was pared by 2 bases and J by 12 bases, with 20 bases between. Germline loops: CDR1 LNHDA, CDR2 SQIVND (reference sequence). This CDR3 is built from 15 residues. CDR3: CASSIQGLWTYAQFF. DNA of the CDR3: TGTGCCAGTAGTATACAGGGTCTATGGACCTACGCGCAGTTCTTC.

V and J are TRBV7-9 and TRBJ1-5; maybe TRBD1 (6 bases). The CDR3 sequence is 17 residues long. V gave up 4 bases and J gave up 2 bases, with 18 bases separating them. Germline CDR1 reads SEHNR; CDR2 reads FQNEAQ (reference sequence). The CDR3 region has the DNA TGTGCCAGCAGCTCAATGACAGGAGTTGAAGGCAATCAGCCCCAGCATTTT. Its protein product is CASSSMTGVEGNQPQHF.

The chain couples TRBV7-9 to TRBJ2-6; TRBD1 is a possible D gene (6 bases). CDR3 size: 19 residues. Germline CDR1 is SEHNR and CDR2 is FQNEAQ (reference sequence). Deletions cut 5 bases from V and 0 bases from J, with 20 bases between. The CDR3 sequence is CASSREGHTPLSGANVLTF. CDR3 sequence (DNA): TGTGCCAGCAGCCGAGAGGGACACACTCCCCTCTCTGGGGCCAACGTCCTGACTTTC.

The genes are TRBV30 and TRBJ2-7, with 7 bases matching TRBD2. The CDR3 is made up of 13 amino acids. Germline lookup yields CDR1 GTSNPN and CDR2 SVGIG (reference sequence). J gave up 2 bases and V 5 bases, and 6 bases lay outside the gene matches. CDR3 in DNA: TGTGCCTGGTGGGTGGCGGGAGCCTACGAGCAGTACTTC. Translated, it gives CAWWVAGAYEQYF.

This rearrangement joins TRBV9 to TRBJ1-4; the match to TRBD1 covers 8 bases. Germline V CDR1 and CDR2: SGDLS, YYNGEE. The CDR3 length is 16 residues. With 2 bases clipped from V and 2 bases from J, the junction kept 5 bases outside the gene matches. This CDR3 reads CASSVTQGATNEKLFF. The DNA for the CDR3 is TGTGCCAGCAGCGTCACCCAGGGGGCTACTAATGAAAAACTGTTTTTT.

V is TRBV2 and J is TRBJ2-5, with TRBD1 matching 8 bases. With 6 bases clipped from V and 1 base from J, the junction kept 7 bases outside the gene matches. The CDR3 is 15 residues long. Germline CDR1 and CDR2: SNHLY and FYNNEI. CDR3 nucleotides: TGTGCCAGCAGGGGGAGTACAGGGGGCCAAGAGACCCAGTACTTC. This encodes CASRGSTGGQETQYF.

This clone has only a few counts. The chain is built from TRBV6-6 and TRBJ1-3, with 8 bases lining up with TRBD1. V lost 3 bases to trimming and J lost 4 bases; unmatched junction nucleotides: 2. CDR3 length equals 14 residues. Germline V gene sequence: CDR1 MNHNY, CDR2 SVGAGI (reference sequence). The CDR3 reads CASSYSGGGNTIYF. CDR3 DNA sequence: TGTGCCAGCAGTTATTCAGGGGGCGGAAACACCATATATTTT.

The rearrangement uses TRBV6-6 and TRBJ1-2; tentative D call: TRBD1 (5 bases). There are 13 residues in the CDR3. CDR1 and CDR2 from the germline V gene are MNHNY and SVGAGI (reference sequence). With 7 bases removed from V and 7 bases from J, the gap between germline ends came to 16 bases. CDR3 bases: TGTGCCAGCACTGTTCAGGGATTGAGTGGCTACACCTTC. The encoded protein is CASTVQGLSGYTF.

This sequence joins TRBV29-1 and TRBJ2-3; 9 nucleotides match TRBD2. The CDR3 spans 15 residues. Losses at the gene ends were 6 bases for V and 4 bases for J; bases not matched to a gene: 11. The V gene's germline CDR1 is SQVTM and CDR2 ANQGSEA. The CDR3 loop reads CSVPTWREGSDTQYF. The CDR3 nucleotides are TGCAGCGTGCCTACTTGGCGGGAGGGCTCAGATACGCAGTATTTT.

The chain employs TRBV6-6 and TRBJ1-2; the match to TRBD1 covers 7 bases. V was clipped by 10 bases and J by 5 bases; unmatched bases: 16. CDR1 is MNHNY, CDR2 SVGAGI, per germline (reference sequence). This CDR3 is 15 amino acids long. CDR3 bases: TGTGCCACCCAGAGAGCGACAGGGATAGGGTATGGCTACACCTTC. This gives the protein CATQRATGIGYGYTF.

J is TRBJ2-3 and V is TRBV23-1, with TRBD2 matching 7 bases. TRBV23-1 counts as an open reading frame of uncertain function. V trimming: 0 bases; J trimming: 5 bases; junction bases outside the gene matches: 8. The CDR3 extends over 16 amino acids. The CDR3, as DNA: TGCGCCAGCAGTCAATCGGCGCGGGAGAGGATAGATACGCAGTATTTT. Amino acid sequence: CASSQSARERIDTQYF.